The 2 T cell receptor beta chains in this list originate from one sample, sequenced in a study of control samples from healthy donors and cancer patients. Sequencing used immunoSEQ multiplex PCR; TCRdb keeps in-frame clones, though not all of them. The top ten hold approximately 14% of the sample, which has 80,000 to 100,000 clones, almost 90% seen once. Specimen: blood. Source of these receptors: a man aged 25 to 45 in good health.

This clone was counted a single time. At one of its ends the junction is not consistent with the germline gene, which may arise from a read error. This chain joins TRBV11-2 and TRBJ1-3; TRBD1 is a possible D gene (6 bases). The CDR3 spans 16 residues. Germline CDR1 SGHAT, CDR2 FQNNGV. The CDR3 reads CTSSLVQGTSGNTIYF. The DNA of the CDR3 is TGTACCAGCAGCTTAGTCCAGGGGACCTCTGGAAACACCATATATTTT.

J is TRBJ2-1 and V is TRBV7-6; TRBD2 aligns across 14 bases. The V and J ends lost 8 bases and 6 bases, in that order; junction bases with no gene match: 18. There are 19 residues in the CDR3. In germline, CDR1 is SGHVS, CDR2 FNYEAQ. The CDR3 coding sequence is TGTGCCAGCGCTGGGGTCACAGGAGGACTAGCGGGAGGTGTCAATGAGCAGTTCTTC. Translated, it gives CASAGVTGGLAGGVNEQFF. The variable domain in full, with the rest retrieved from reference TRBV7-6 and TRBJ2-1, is GAGVSQSPRYKVTKRGQDVALRCDPISGHVSLYWYRQALGQGPEFLTYFNYEAQQDKSGLPNDRFSAERPEGSISTLTIQRTEQRDSAMYRCASAGVTGGLAGGVNEQFFGPGTRLTVL.